Below are 9 T cell receptor beta chains sequenced from a single sample in a study of type 1 regulatory T cells. MiXCR, applied by TCRdb to the reads, yields one record per CDR3 protein. Here the sample spans some 90,000 distinct CDR3 sequences, less than 40% being singletons. Material: CD4+ T cells, either the whole sample or a sorted fraction (not recorded which). Every receptor here comes from a human donor in good health.

This clonotype was recorded a few times. A junction end diverges from the germline sequence, so it may reflect a read error. The V call is TRBV7-2, the J call TRBJ2-7; 9 bases are shared with TRBD2. The germline V gene encodes CDR1 SGHTA and CDR2 FQGNSA. This CDR3 comprises 13 residues. The DNA of the CDR3 is TGTGCCAGCAGCCTAGCGGGGAACTACGAGCAGTACTTC. Translated, it gives CASSLAGNYEQYF.

This clonotype was found a few times. The chain links TRBV21-1 to TRBJ2-1; TRBD2, as called in the table, went unchecked against the DNA. TRBV21-1 is a documented pseudogene. This CDR3 contains 16 residues. CDR3 nucleotide sequence: TGTGCCAGCAGCAAAGCGCTTCGAGGGAGTGGCAATGAGCAGTTCTTC. Its translation is CASSKALRGSGNEQFF.

Comments on this clonotype: The conserved phenylalanine or tryptophan is not found at the CDR3 terminus, so this likely reflects a read error. This chain uses TRBV7-2 with TRBJ2-7; D remains unclear. The V end was cut by 3 bases, the J end by 0 bases, with 15 bases between. Germline V gene lookup returns CDR1 SGHTA and CDR2 FQGNSA. This CDR3 is built from 16 residues. CDR3 sequence: CASSLSVALSSYEQYY. The CDR3 nucleotides read TGTGCCAGCAGCTTGAGCGTCGCCCTAAGCTCCTACGAGCAGTACTAC.

The CDR3 is CASSPRAGSTEAFF. The CDR3 nucleotides read TGTGCCAGCAGCCCCAGGGCAGGGAGCACTGAAGCTTTCTTT. This chain connects TRBV5-4 to TRBJ1-1; D perhaps matches TRBD1 (5 bases). Per germline, CDR1 SGHNT and CDR2 YYREEE (reference sequence). The CDR3 covers 14 residues. Trimming pared 4 bases from V and 4 bases from J, leaving 14 bases between.

The chain employs TRBV12-3 or TRBV12-4 and TRBJ2-1, with TRBD2 identical over 13 bases. The CDR3 spans 15 residues. V trimming: 6 bases; J trimming: 10 bases; junction bases outside the gene matches: 9. The CDR3 bases are TGTGCCAGCAGCGACAGACTAGCGGGAGGTAACGAGCAGTTCTTC. It codes for CASSDRLAGGNEQFF.

In its sample, this clonotype was seen a few times. V gene TRBV6-1 combines with J gene TRBJ2-6; D is ambiguous. The germline gives CDR1 MNHNS, CDR2 SASEGT. Trimming removed 5 bases at V and 6 bases at J, with 2 bases between. The CDR3 spans 11 residues. The CDR3 spells CASSTANVLTF. The CDR3 DNA reads TGTGCCAGCAGTACGGCCAACGTCCTGACTTTC.

In its sample, this clonotype was seen once. This rearrangement joins TRBV12-5 to TRBJ2-3; D unclear. Looked up from germline, CDR1 is LGHNT and CDR2 is FRNRAP. This CDR3 comprises 15 residues. Trimming stripped 5 bases from V and 0 bases from J, with 12 bases between. This CDR3 reads CASGAPDGSTDTQYF. The DNA of the CDR3 is TGTGCTAGTGGTGCCCCGGACGGCAGCACAGATACGCAGTATTTT. Full variable domain (remainder filled in from reference TRBV12-5 and TRBJ2-3): DARVTQTPRHKVTEMGQEVTMRCQPILGHNTVFWYRQTMMQGLELLAYFRNRAPLDDSGMPKDRFSAEMPDATLATLKIQPSEPRDSAVYFCASGAPDGSTDTQYFGPGTRLTVL.

The chain links TRBV7-8 to TRBJ2-3; 7 bases are a match to TRBD2. The V gene end was trimmed by 2 bases and the J gene end by 6 bases; junction bases not matched to a gene: 14. The CDR3 is 17 residues long. Per the germline V gene, CDR1 is SGHVS and CDR2 is FQNEAQ. CDR3 loop: CASSLSFSAGVRDTQYF. The DNA of the CDR3 is TGTGCCAGCAGCTTATCCTTTTCTGCGGGAGTAAGGGATACGCAGTATTTT.

The CDR3 region is CSATEGLAATYNEQFF. DNA for the CDR3: TGCAGTGCTACTGAGGGACTAGCGGCAACCTACAATGAGCAGTTCTTC. The genes are TRBV20-1 and TRBJ2-1; 11 nucleotides match TRBD2. CDR3 length equals 16 residues. Germline loops: CDR1 DFQATT, CDR2 SNEGSKA (reference sequence). The junction had 7 bases not matched to a gene; V was cut back by 4 bases and J by 2 bases.